Here is one T cell receptor beta chain with its context. Germline V gene lookup returns CDR1 SGHNT and CDR2 YYREEE (reference sequence). This CDR3 has 15 residues. V dropped 2 bases and J dropped 2 bases, with 12 bases sitting between them. These data come from a study of follicular helper T cells after annual influenza vaccination. Study-wide background: For some subjects, blood spans the 2013-2014, 2014-2015 and 2015-2016 annual vaccinations.

Time point noted: 2015-2016 season, 7 days after influenza vaccination. Before and after seasonal inactivated influenza vaccination, adults gave blood for sorting CD4 subsets for sequencing. Blood volume per time point ranged from about 40 to 110 mL. Sequencing of TCRB used Survey level resolution. Here immunoSEQ multiplex PCR was the method, and the copy in TCRdb shows in-frame clones only, minus some. This table has around 6,200 clones, approximately 80% appearing once. The TCR comes from an adult who received the influenza vaccine. The rearrangement uses TRBV5-4 and TRBJ2-3, with D tentatively TRBD2 (6 bases). The material sequenced was CXCR5- memory CD4+ T cells sorted from blood, taken 7 days after influenza vaccination. In DNA form, the CDR3 reads TGTGCCAGCAGCTTCGGCGGGACGAACACAGATACGCAGTATTTT. This codes for CASSFGGTNTDTQYF.